This entry is about one T cell receptor (beta chain). Unique molecular identifiers were incorporated when the TCRbeta library was constructed. TCRdb reprocessed the PCR reads via MiXCR and lists one record per CDR3 protein. The sample comprises fewer than 500,000 distinct CDR3 sequences, 43% of which are singletons, and 25% to 30% rests with the top ten. This entry is derived from a study of T-cell reconstitution after alpha-beta-depleted transplantation in children. Specimen: PBMCs, collected before TCRalphabeta/CD19-depleted stem cell transplant. The clonotype originates from a girl aged 2 to 10 with aplastic anemia, due to receive a stem cell transplant.

CDR3 DNA: TGTGCCAGCAGCCAAGTTGACAGGGGTGCCACTGAAGCTTTCTTT. This translates into CASSQVDRGATEAFF. V gene TRBV4-2 combines with J gene TRBJ1-1; 8 nucleotides align to TRBD1. Germline trimming cut 1 base from V and 4 bases from J; bases unmatched to any gene: 5. Germline V gives CDR1 LGHNA, CDR2 YNFKEQ. The CDR3 spans 15 residues.